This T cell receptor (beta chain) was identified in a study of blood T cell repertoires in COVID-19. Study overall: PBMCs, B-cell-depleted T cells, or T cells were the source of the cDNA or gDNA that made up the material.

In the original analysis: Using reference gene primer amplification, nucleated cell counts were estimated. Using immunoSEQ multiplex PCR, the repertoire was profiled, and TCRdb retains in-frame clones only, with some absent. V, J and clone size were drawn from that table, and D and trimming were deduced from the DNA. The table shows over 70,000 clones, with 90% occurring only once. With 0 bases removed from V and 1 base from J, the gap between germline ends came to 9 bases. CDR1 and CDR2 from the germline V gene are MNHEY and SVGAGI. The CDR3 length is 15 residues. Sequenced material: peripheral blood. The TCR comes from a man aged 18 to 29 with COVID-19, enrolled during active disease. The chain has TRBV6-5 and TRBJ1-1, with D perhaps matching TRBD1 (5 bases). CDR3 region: CASSYSRGGNTEAFF. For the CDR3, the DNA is TGTGCCAGCAGTTACTCGCGCGGGGGGAACACTGAAGCTTTCTTT.